This T cell receptor (beta chain) appears in the sequencing data of a study of blood T cell repertoires in COVID-19. Study summary: Spain, Italy and the United States supplied samples that represented acute and convalescent COVID-19.

The CDR3 runs 14 residues. The J segment lost 4 bases and the V segment lost 5 bases, leaving 3 bases of the junction unmatched. CDR1 and CDR2 (germline): SGHNT, YENEEA. The data were produced by immunoSEQ multiplex PCR, yet TCRdb's version contains in-frame clones alone and is incomplete. The data contain 50,000 to 60,000 clones, about 87% of them singletons. V usage is TRBV11-3 and J usage is TRBJ1-4; 8 positions match TRBD1. The specimen sequenced was peripheral blood. This TCR came from a man aged 40-55 years with COVID-19, enrolled during active disease. In DNA, the CDR3 is TGTGCCAGCAGCCCTGACAGGGGTAATGAAAAACTGTTTTTT. Translation: CASSPDRGNEKLFF. Complete variable domain (other parts from reference TRBV11-3 and TRBJ1-4): EAGVVQSPRYKIIEKKQPVAFWCNPISGHNTLYWYLQNLGQGPELLIRYENEEAVDDSQLPKDRFSAERLKGVDSTLKIQPAELGDSAVYLCASSPDRGNEKLFFGSGTQLSVL.